These 22 T cell receptor beta chains were sequenced from one sample in a study of CD8+CD57+ T cells in acquired aplastic anemia. Researchers used genomic DNA as the template to profile TCR beta VDJ and CDR3. One entry per CDR3 protein results from TCRdb running MiXCR on the reads. The sample yields 150,000 to 180,000 distinct CDR3 sequences, about 54% seen once. Previously, flow cytometry had revealed CD8+CD57+ cell expansion in the patients chosen for sequencing. Input material: sorted CD4+, CD8+, or CD8+CD57+ T cells (not recorded which) from PBMCs. Receptors were obtained from a human donor with aplastic anemia.

This chain uses TRBV5-6 with TRBJ1-2; tentatively, D is TRBD1 (6 bases). This CDR3 spans 15 amino acids. Germline V gene sequence: CDR1 SGHDT, CDR2 YYEEEE. Trimming pared 4 bases from V and 3 bases from J, leaving 16 bases between. The CDR3 DNA follows: TGTGCCAGCAGCCTTCGTCCAGGGGCGGACTATGGCTACACCTTC. This encodes CASSLRPGADYGYTF.

The chain joins TRBV7-2 to TRBJ1-2; weak D call: TRBD1 (6 bases). This CDR3 contains 15 residues. From germline, CDR1 is SGHTA and CDR2 FQGNSA. V was trimmed by 6 bases and J by 7 bases, leaving 21 bases between them. The CDR3 nucleotides are TGTGCCAGCAGTCAAAGGGCCAGGGGAGGTGGTGGCTACACCTTC. Translated: CASSQRARGGGGYTF.

This chain links TRBV29-1 with TRBJ1-1, with unresolved D. CDR1 is SQVTM and CDR2 is ANQGSEA in the germline V gene. The CDR3 consists of 10 residues. V was cut by 5 bases and J by 8 bases, with 9 bases left in between. CDR3 sequence reads: CSVSLVEAFF. CDR3 sequence (DNA): TGCAGCGTTTCCTTAGTGGAAGCTTTCTTT. Looking up the rest from reference TRBV29-1 and TRBJ1-1 gives the full variable domain: SAVISQKPSRDICQRGTSLTIQCQVDSQVTMMFWYRQQPGQSLTLIATANQGSEATYESGFVIDKFPISRPNLTFSTLTVSNMSPEDSSIYLCSVSLVEAFFGQGTRLTVV.

This clonotype has more than one count but fewer than ten. An end of the junction does not agree with germline; a read error may underlie this. This chain uses TRBV7-2 with TRBJ1-2; D perhaps matches TRBD1 (6 bases). Germline lookup yields CDR1 SGHTA and CDR2 FQGNSA. This CDR3 is built from 14 residues. Here the CDR3 reads CASSLAGANYGYTF. The CDR3 nucleotides are TGTGCCAGCAGTTTAGCAGGGGCCAACTATGGCTACACCTTC.

This clonotype was detected a few times. The J gene is TRBJ1-3, the V gene TRBV10-3, with 7 bases matching TRBD1. With V trimmed by 9 bases and J by 1 base, 3 bases remained unmatched. The germline V gene has CDR1 ENHRY and CDR2 SYGVKD. The CDR3 is 13 residues long. CDR3 in amino acids: CAINRGSGNTIYF. As DNA, the CDR3 is TGTGCCATAAACAGGGGTTCTGGAAACACCATATATTTT.

The chain is built from TRBV4-2 and TRBJ2-5; D call uncertain. Germline values: CDR1 LGHNA, CDR2 YNFKEQ. The CDR3 loop spans 12 amino acids. V lost 4 bases, J lost 6 bases, and 9 bases lay in between. In DNA form, the CDR3 reads TGTGCCAGCAGCCCGGAGTTTCAGACCCAGTACTTC. Translated, it gives CASSPEFQTQYF.

The V and J genes are TRBV20-1 and TRBJ2-7; 12 bases map to TRBD2. Germline values: CDR1 DFQATT, CDR2 SNEGSKA (reference sequence). The CDR3 is 13 residues long. V shed 6 bases, J shed 6 bases, and the junction held 6 bases outside the gene matches. For the CDR3, the DNA is TGCAGTGCCAGACTAGCGGGAGTAGGCGAGCAGTACTTC. As protein: CSARLAGVGEQYF.

The chain combines TRBV10-3 with TRBJ2-1; D is uncertain. This CDR3 is built from 14 residues. Germline V gene data show CDR1 as ENHRY and CDR2 as SYGVKD. V lost 2 bases to trimming and J lost 3 bases, with 8 bases between them. The CDR3: CAISEGRYYNEQFF. The CDR3 region has the DNA TGTGCCATCAGTGAGGGTCGCTACTACAATGAGCAGTTCTTC.

CDR3 in amino acids: CASSPQGYNQPQHF. In DNA, the CDR3 is TGTGCCAGCAGCCCACAGGGGTACAATCAGCCCCAGCATTTT. The rearrangement links TRBV7-2 to TRBJ1-5, with 7 bases identical to TRBD1. This CDR3 contains 14 residues. V dropped 5 bases and J dropped 3; count of bases not matched to a gene: 4. Germline CDR1 and CDR2: SGHTA and FQGNSA.

The chain recombines TRBV2 with TRBJ2-3; D might be TRBD2 (6 bases). This CDR3 is built from 14 residues. Germline assignment: CDR1 SNHLY and CDR2 FYNNEI. V shed 7 bases and J shed 0 bases, with 11 bases lying between them. CDR3 nucleotides: TGTGCCAGCAATGCGCGGGGAAGCACAGATACGCAGTATTTT. The encoded protein is CASNARGSTDTQYF.

The chain uses TRBV9 and TRBJ2-1, with D unresolved. Germline CDR1 and CDR2: SGDLS and YYNGEE. This CDR3 is built from 13 residues. Trimming cost V 0 bases and J 5 bases, with 6 bases left between them. This CDR3 reads CASSVVHNNEQFF. The CDR3 coding sequence is TGTGCCAGCAGCGTAGTACATAACAATGAGCAGTTCTTC.

The rearrangement uses TRBV5-8 and TRBJ1-4; D might be TRBD1 (5 bases). Germline-derived CDR1 and CDR2 are SGHTS and YDEGEE. The CDR3 loop spans 15 amino acids. The germline V and J ends were trimmed by 3 bases and 3 bases, with 12 bases remaining between them. CDR3 bases: TGTGCCAGCAGCTCCGGGACTACTCCTAATGAAAAACTGTTTTTT. Translated, it gives CASSSGTTPNEKLFF.

This clonotype was observed at least ten times. V and J are TRBV7-6 and TRBJ2-1; D remains unclear. This CDR3 region has 17 residues. Trimming stripped 4 bases from V and 0 bases from J, with 16 bases between. CDR1 is SGHVS and CDR2 is FNYEAQ in the germline V gene. The CDR3 nucleotides are TGTGCCAGCAGCTCCGGTTACGAGCTGGACTCCTACAATGAGCAGTTCTTC. Translated, it gives CASSSGYELDSYNEQFF.

The chain joins TRBV5-1 to TRBJ1-1; 8 bases agree with TRBD1. From germline, CDR1 is SGHRS and CDR2 YFSETQ. The CDR3 runs 15 residues. V dropped 0 bases and J dropped 8; count of bases not matched to a gene: 9. The CDR3: CASSLGTGRTGEAFF. The CDR3 bases are TGCGCCAGCAGCTTGGGGACAGGGCGAACAGGAGAAGCTTTCTTT.

The genes are TRBV29-1 and TRBJ2-5, with 8 bases that match TRBD1. CDR1 is SQVTM, CDR2 ANQGSEA, per germline. V was pared by 5 bases and J by 5 bases, with 7 bases of the junction left unmatched. The CDR3 is made up of 13 amino acids. CDR3: CSVRQGIGETQYF. As DNA, the CDR3 is TGCAGCGTTCGACAGGGGATAGGGGAGACCCAGTACTTC.

This clonotype was counted only a few times. The J gene is TRBJ1-4, the V gene TRBV6-5; D uncertain. This CDR3 is 17 amino acids long. Germline-derived CDR1 and CDR2 are MNHEY and SVGAGI. With 4 bases removed from V and 0 bases from J, the gap between germline ends came to 15 bases. The CDR3 region is CASSFDGEDATNEKLFF. The DNA of the CDR3 is TGTGCCAGCAGTTTCGACGGGGAAGATGCAACTAATGAAAAACTGTTTTTT.

This clonotype qualifies as medium-sized (0.01 to 0.1%). The rearrangement joins TRBV2 to TRBJ2-3; 10 bases map to TRBD2. The CDR3 is made up of 19 amino acids. From germline, CDR1 is SNHLY and CDR2 FYNNEI. After removal of 1 base from V and 2 bases from J, the junction contained 12 bases not matched to a gene. The CDR3 sequence: CASSEEAFVTSGFTDTQYF. The CDR3 nucleotides read TGTGCCAGCAGTGAAGAAGCCTTTGTGACTAGCGGGTTCACAGATACGCAGTATTTT. The variable domain in full, with the rest retrieved from reference TRBV2 and TRBJ2-3, is EPEVTQTPSHQVTQMGQEVILRCVPISNHLYFYWYRQILGQKVEFLVSFYNNEISEKSEIFDDQFSVERPDGSNFTLKIRSTKLEDSAMYFCASSEEAFVTSGFTDTQYFGPGTRLTVL.

This clonotype was detected ten times or more. The rearrangement links TRBV11-2 to TRBJ2-1; 7 nucleotides agree with TRBD2. The CDR3 has 17 residues. Germline loops: CDR1 SGHAT, CDR2 FQNNGV. Losses at the gene ends were 5 bases for V and 12 bases for J; bases not matched to a gene: 22. The CDR3 region has the DNA TGTGCCAGCAGCCCCCCCCGTTCGGCGGTCCACCGGGGGGTGCAGTTCTTC. Protein product: CASSPPRSAVHRGVQFF.

Details on this clonotype: Being one base from a much bigger clone, this may be a read error. The rearrangement uses TRBV5-1 and TRBJ2-7; 12 bases align to TRBD2. CDR3 size: 16 residues. Germline trimming cut 5 bases from V and 7 bases from J; bases unmatched to any gene: 13. The V gene's germline CDR1 is SGHRS and CDR2 YFSETQ. The chain's CDR3 is CASRPRLAGVANEQYF. The CDR3 nucleotides read TGCGCCAGCAGGCCTAGACTAGCGGGGGTCGCTAATGAGCAGTACTTC.

This chain's CDR3 is CASISGGFRDTQYF. In nucleotides, the CDR3 is TGTGCCAGCATTAGCGGGGGGTTTCGGGATACGCAGTATTTT. The chain is built from TRBV5-3 and TRBJ2-3; 10 bases fit TRBD2. TRBV5-3 is noted as an ORF with a role that remains uncertain. The J segment lost 6 bases and the V segment lost 8 bases, leaving 9 bases of the junction unmatched. The CDR3 is 14 residues long.

Regarding this clonotype: A read error is possible here, since a much larger clone lies one base away. The chain combines TRBV4-2 with TRBJ2-4; the D is unclear. The CDR3 loop spans 16 amino acids. The germline gives CDR1 LGHNA, CDR2 YNFKEQ. In DNA form, the CDR3 reads TGTGCCAGCAGCCTATACAAGAACATCTACAAAAGCATTCAGTACTTC. Amino acids: CASSLYKNIYKSIQYF.

This chain joins TRBV3-1 and TRBJ2-3; D gene unclear. CDR1 LGHDT and CDR2 YNNKEL come from the germline V gene (reference sequence). The CDR3 length is 16 residues. The V gene lost 6 bases and the J gene lost 0 bases, with 16 bases spanning the gap. The CDR3 sequence: CASRGKGPPSTDTQYF. CDR3 coding DNA: TGTGCCAGCAGGGGTAAGGGCCCCCCTAGCACAGATACGCAGTATTTT.